Listed below are T cell receptor beta chains from one sample, sequenced in a study of monozygotic twins with inflammatory bowel disease. Following a re-call of the 5' RACE reads, TCRdb has one entry per CDR3 protein and lacks DNA. The table lists about 210,000 distinct CDR3 sequences. The material sequenced was blood. These receptor sequences come from a human donor with ulcerative colitis or Crohn's disease, or a healthy co-twin of an affected twin (not recorded which). The CDR3 runs from the conserved cysteine through the conserved F or W. Fields, in order: V gene, J gene, CDR3 protein.

V gene: TRBV5-1
J gene: TRBJ2-1
CDR3 protein: CASSPPTQGNEQFF

V gene: TRBV12-3/TRBV12-4
J gene: TRBJ2-3
CDR3 protein: CASSRGLTSTDTQYF

V gene: TRBV28
J gene: TRBJ1-2
CDR3 protein: CASGTSPYGYTF

V gene: TRBV12-3/TRBV12-4
J gene: TRBJ1-6
CDR3 protein: CASSGQGSGSYNSPLHF

V gene: TRBV6-6
J gene: TRBJ2-7
CDR3 protein: CASSQSYEQYF

V gene: TRBV5-1
J gene: TRBJ1-2
CDR3 protein: CASSLDPAKSYGYTF

V gene: TRBV2
J gene: TRBJ2-7
CDR3 protein: CARNGRDSPYEQYF

V gene: TRBV6-4
J gene: TRBJ2-1
CDR3 protein: CASKLTSALDEQFF

V gene: TRBV6-1
J gene: TRBJ2-3
CDR3 protein: CASSGHGTISTDTQYF

V gene: TRBV6-1
J gene: TRBJ2-4
CDR3 protein: CASSDEFIRAKNIQYF

V gene: TRBV29-1
J gene: TRBJ2-7
CDR3 protein: CSVEKWGTGAYEQYF

V gene: TRBV7-9
J gene: TRBJ1-3
CDR3 protein: CASSPHTTGTPGNTIYF

V gene: TRBV11-2
J gene: TRBJ2-5
CDR3 protein: CASSLAVAGLETQYF

V gene: TRBV20-1
J gene: TRBJ1-2
CDR3 protein: CSADRGLGYGYTF

V gene: TRBV7-9
J gene: TRBJ1-6
CDR3 protein: CASSSGQDSSPLHF

V gene: TRBV15
J gene: TRBJ2-1
CDR3 protein: CATMVDNEQFF

V gene: TRBV11-2
J gene: TRBJ2-2
CDR3 protein: CASSLDLGLGGELFF

V gene: TRBV15
J gene: TRBJ2-7
CDR3 protein: CATSFGSKSYEQYF

V gene: TRBV18
J gene: TRBJ2-7
CDR3 protein: CASSLGPGIGGHEQYF

V gene: TRBV20-1
J gene: TRBJ1-1
CDR3 protein: CSAYMNTEAFF

V gene: TRBV6-5
J gene: TRBJ2-7
CDR3 protein: CASSQGQDYEQYF

V gene: TRBV10-3
J gene: TRBJ1-2
CDR3 protein: CAIRNGRQGANYGYTF

V gene: TRBV5-5
J gene: TRBJ2-3
CDR3 protein: CASSLRSGTTDTQYF

V gene: TRBV19
J gene: TRBJ1-5
CDR3 protein: CASSMEDSNQPQHF

V gene: TRBV12-3/TRBV12-4
J gene: TRBJ1-1
CDR3 protein: CASSFRDTFLNTEAFF

V gene: TRBV20-1
J gene: TRBJ2-6
CDR3 protein: CSARGPKAGVGANVLTF

V gene: TRBV5-1
J gene: TRBJ1-2
CDR3 protein: CASRVGQANYGYTF

V gene: TRBV5-1
J gene: TRBJ2-3
CDR3 protein: CASSPRAGLAGRTSTDTQYF

V gene: TRBV20-1
J gene: TRBJ1-2
CDR3 protein: CSASQGGRIHYGYTF

V gene: TRBV7-9
J gene: TRBJ2-7
CDR3 protein: CASSPRGQGISYEQYF

V gene: TRBV18
J gene: TRBJ1-4
CDR3 protein: CASSPLDGSGGQEKLFF

V gene: TRBV20-1
J gene: TRBJ1-2
CDR3 protein: CSARGTASNYGYTF

V gene: TRBV18
J gene: TRBJ1-1
CDR3 protein: CASSPSRGSTEAFF

V gene: TRBV3-1
J gene: TRBJ2-5
CDR3 protein: CASSLRGARETQYF

V gene: TRBV5-1
J gene: TRBJ1-4
CDR3 protein: CASSLVVNEKLFF

V gene: TRBV9
J gene: TRBJ2-1
CDR3 protein: CASSVAARSEQFF

V gene: TRBV29-1
J gene: TRBJ1-1
CDR3 protein: CSVRQGGTEAFF

V gene: TRBV5-1
J gene: TRBJ2-2
CDR3 protein: CASSGQIQGAGGELFF

V gene: TRBV3-1
J gene: TRBJ1-2
CDR3 protein: CASSQDRGDYGYTF

V gene: TRBV24-1
J gene: TRBJ2-7
CDR3 protein: CGTGCSHEQYF

V gene: TRBV5-6
J gene: TRBJ1-6
CDR3 protein: CASSYDRSNSPLHF

V gene: TRBV10-3
J gene: TRBJ2-7
CDR3 protein: CAISVGVGSYEQYF

V gene: TRBV7-2
J gene: TRBJ2-3
CDR3 protein: CASSFQRSSTDTQDF

V gene: TRBV7-2
J gene: TRBJ2-3
CDR3 protein: CASSLEGTRKQDTQYF

V gene: TRBV6-1
J gene: TRBJ1-6
CDR3 protein: CASTPRGATSLHF

V gene: TRBV7-9
J gene: TRBJ2-1
CDR3 protein: CASSRFGGTGDNEQFF

V gene: TRBV27
J gene: TRBJ2-7
CDR3 protein: CASSFLAGGTYEQYF

V gene: TRBV27
J gene: TRBJ1-6
CDR3 protein: CASRPRDRDNSPLHF

V gene: TRBV11-2
J gene: TRBJ1-1
CDR3 protein: CASSADNSRAFF